Reported below is one T cell receptor (beta chain). Its antigen remains unidentified. One entry per CDR3 protein, called by TCRdb with MiXCR from the reads. The sample contains approximately 490,000 distinct CDR3 sequences, around 11% of which appear only once. This entry is derived from a study of T cell repertoires in cytomegalovirus infection. Study information: Public TCR beta signatures marked donors with CMV infection and the matching HLA. Study-wide results and caveats: Across the ex vivo response, the dominant clonotypes were HLA-C-restricted CMV-specific TCR beta clonotypes. Summed frequency of public TCR beta families distinguished CMV carriers with the relevant HLA.

V was pared by 6 bases and J by 9 bases, with 15 bases of the junction left unmatched. The CDR3 is 15 amino acids. Looked up from germline, CDR1 is MNHEY and CDR2 is SVGEGT. The TCR sequence derives from a human donor in good health (CMV status not recorded). Some clones in this sample may be carry-over from other donors' samples. The chain combines TRBV6-2 or TRBV6-3 with TRBJ2-3; the match to TRBD1 covers 7 bases. Sequencing used PBMCs. The CDR3 DNA reads as TGTGCCAGCAGCCCCACGACAGGGACCCGTTACACGCAGTATTTT. Its protein is CASSPTTGTRYTQYF.